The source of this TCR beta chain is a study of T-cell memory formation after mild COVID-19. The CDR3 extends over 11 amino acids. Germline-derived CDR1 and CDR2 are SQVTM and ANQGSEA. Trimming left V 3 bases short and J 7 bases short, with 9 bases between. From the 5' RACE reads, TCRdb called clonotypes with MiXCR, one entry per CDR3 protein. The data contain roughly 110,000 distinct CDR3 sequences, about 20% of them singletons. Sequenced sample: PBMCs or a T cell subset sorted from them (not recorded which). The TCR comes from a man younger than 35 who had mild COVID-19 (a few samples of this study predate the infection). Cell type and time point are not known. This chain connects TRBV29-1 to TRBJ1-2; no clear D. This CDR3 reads CSVEAGSGYTF. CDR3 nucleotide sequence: TGCAGCGTTGAGGCTGGCAGTGGCTACACCTTC.